Sequencing of this TCR beta chain was carried out in a study of T-cell memory formation after mild COVID-19. In the study overall: Clusters were largely donor specific. Study-wide findings and caveats: SARS-CoV-2 specificity of second-wave clones peaking day 37 was unconfirmed. Detection of some responders pre-infection suggested pre-existing cross-reactive memory T cells participated.

A word on this clonotype: Its antigen is unknown. Because the CDR3's place on the DNA is in doubt, the DNA is left out and the CDR3 is given as listed by TCRdb.

Barcoded TCR alpha and TCR beta cDNA libraries with UMIs came from 5'RACE using constant-segment primers. From the 5' RACE reads, TCRdb called clonotypes with MiXCR, one entry per CDR3 protein. The sample has 100,000 to 140,000 distinct CDR3 sequences; about an eighth are singletons. CDR1 SGHNT and CDR2 YYREEE come from the germline V gene (reference sequence). The CDR3 is made up of 16 amino acids, end residues included. Sequenced input: PBMCs or a T cell subset sorted from them (not recorded which). The chain couples TRBV5-4 to TRBJ2-4; the table names TRBD2, a call not compared with the DNA. The sequence derives from a man between 18 and 29 years old who had mild COVID-19 (a few samples of this study predate the infection). Cell type and time point are not known. CDR3 in amino acids: CASSSSGLVAKNIQYF.